The source of this T cell receptor (beta chain) is a study of cytomegalovirus exposure and HLA in healthy donors. The germline CDR1 and CDR2 sequences are SQVTM and ANQGSEA. Unmatched junction bases numbered 2, after V lost 1 base and J lost 4 bases. The CDR3 has 14 amino acids. It was with 60 Vbeta and 13 Jbeta primers that the PCR ran. Profiling relied on immunoSEQ multiplex PCR, and the TCRdb table lists in-frame clones only, not all of them. The sample lists a few hundred thousand clones, 92% occurring once. Study outcomes and limitations: Cytomegalovirus-associated TCR beta chains were listed, numbering some 180.

In the case of this clone: Its specificity is unknown. This sample also contains other DNA sequences that code for the same CDR3.

There were likely unrecorded immune exposures, though donors were nominally healthy when sampled. This clonotype was sampled from a girl aged 2 to 10 in good health and CMV-seronegative. Source material: PBMCs. The J gene is TRBJ2-1, the V gene TRBV29-1; 9 nucleotides line up with TRBD2. CDR3 nucleotide sequence: TGCAGCGTTGAAGGGACTAGCGATTACAATGAGCAGTTCTTC. Translated: CSVEGTSDYNEQFF.